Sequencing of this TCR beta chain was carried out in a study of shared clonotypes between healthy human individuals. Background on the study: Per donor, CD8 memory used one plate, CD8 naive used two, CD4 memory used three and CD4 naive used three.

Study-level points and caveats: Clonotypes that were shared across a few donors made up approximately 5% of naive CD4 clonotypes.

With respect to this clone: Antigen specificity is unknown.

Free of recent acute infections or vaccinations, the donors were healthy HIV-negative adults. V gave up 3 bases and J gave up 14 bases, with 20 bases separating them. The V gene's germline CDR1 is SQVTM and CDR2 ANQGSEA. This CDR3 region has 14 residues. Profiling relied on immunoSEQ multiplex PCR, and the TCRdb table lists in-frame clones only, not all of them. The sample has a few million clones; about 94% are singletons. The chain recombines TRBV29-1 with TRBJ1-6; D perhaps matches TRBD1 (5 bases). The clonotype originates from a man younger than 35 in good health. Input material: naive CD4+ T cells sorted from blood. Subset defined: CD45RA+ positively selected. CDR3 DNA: TGCAGCGTTGATGGGTGGGGGTCTTTACAAGCCCTCCACTTT. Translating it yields CSVDGWGSLQALHF.